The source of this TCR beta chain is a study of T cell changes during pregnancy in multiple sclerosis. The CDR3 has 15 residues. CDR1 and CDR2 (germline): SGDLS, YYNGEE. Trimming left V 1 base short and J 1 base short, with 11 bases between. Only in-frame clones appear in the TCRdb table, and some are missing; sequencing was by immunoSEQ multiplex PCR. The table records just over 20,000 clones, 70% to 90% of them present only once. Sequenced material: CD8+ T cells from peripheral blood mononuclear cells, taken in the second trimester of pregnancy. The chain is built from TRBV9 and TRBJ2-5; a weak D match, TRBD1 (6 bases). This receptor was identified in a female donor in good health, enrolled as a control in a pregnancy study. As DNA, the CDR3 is TGTGCCAGCAGCGTAATGCAGGGGATCCAAGAGACCCAGTACTTC. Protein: CASSVMQGIQETQYF. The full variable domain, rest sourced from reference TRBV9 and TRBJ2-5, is DSGVTQTPKHLITATGQRVTLRCSPRSGDLSVYWYQQSLDQGLQFLIQYYNGEERAKGNILERFSAQQFPDLHSELNLSSLELGDSALYFCASSVMQGIQETQYFGPGTRLLVL.